Here is one TCR beta chain with its context. The germline CDR1 and CDR2 sequences are SQVTM and ANQGSEA. The CDR3 loop spans 14 amino acids. The V end lost 7 bases, the J end lost 4 bases, and 19 bases lay between the germline ends. This entry comes from a study of CD4+ T cells in melanoma. Measured with immunoSEQ multiplex PCR; TCRdb has only the in-frame clones, and not every one. The profile shows 15,000 to 20,000 clones, 81% of them singletons. The material sequenced was cells from a culture (not recorded whether cultured in vitro). V is TRBV29-1 and J is TRBJ1-1; D unresolved. The TCR originated in a human donor with melanoma. The CDR3 protein is CSGTSGSRTTEAFF. The DNA for the CDR3 is TGCAGCGGGACGTCCGGGAGTCGGACCACTGAAGCTTTCTTT.